This T cell receptor beta chain appears in the sequencing data of a study of STAT5B mutations in CD4+ large granular lymphocyte leukemia. Study findings and constraints: Patient CD4-sorted repertoires looked more clonal than healthy CD4+ repertoires, even without putative leukemic clones. Top patient clones used TRBV06 genes more often: 8/27 versus 2/35 in controls. No patients shared main leukemic clonotypes, though roughly 27% appeared at low frequency elsewhere. The CD4+ versus CD8+ T-LGLL clonality difference may reflect limited sample size.

Of note for this clone: Antigen specificity is unknown.

Germline assignment: CDR1 MNHEY and CDR2 SVGAGI. The CDR3 is made up of 14 amino acids. Method: immunoSEQ multiplex PCR; TCRdb's copy keeps in-frame clones and lacks some. The sample yields about 29,000 clones, more than 65% seen once. The sequencing sample was made of CD4+ T cells from blood buffy coats. The chain carries TRBV6-5 and TRBJ2-5; D is possibly TRBD1 (5 bases). TRBJ2-7 explains the end of the DNA better; the J call may be wrong. The origin of this receptor is a human donor in good health. CDR3 protein: CASSYGASSYEQYF. DNA for the CDR3: TGTGCCAGCAGTTACGGGGCAAGCTCCTACGAGCAGTACTTC.